The clone carrying this T cell receptor beta chain appeared a few times. Its matching antigen is unknown. Sampling consisted of one heparinised blood draw per donor, averaging approximately 100 mL. The entirety of the isolated RNA underwent reverse transcription, so expressed TCRB transcripts were sequenced. The repertoire was sequenced with immunoSEQ multiplex PCR; TCRdb's copy has only in-frame clones and lacks some. The sample includes some 700,000 clones, 13% of them seen just once. The data stem from a study of beta chain features in type 1 diabetes. For the study at large: Patients shared similar age, gender and cell yields with healthy donors. Whole-study findings and limits: Shorter TCRB CDR3s, moderately but significantly so, marked every one of the four CD4+ subsets in Type 1 diabetes patients. There were fewer insertions and more deletions at the VDJ junctions of type 1 diabetes patients.

The source is a man aged 18 to 30 with type 1 diabetes. What was sequenced was naive CD4+ T cells from blood.

The DNA of the CDR3 is TGTGCCAGCAGCTTCCAGGACAGGGTGGAGGAAAAACTGTTTTTT. It codes for CASSFQDRVEEKLFF. The chain couples TRBV5-6 to TRBJ1-4; 8 bases map to TRBD1. Germline V gives CDR1 SGHDT, CDR2 YYEEEE. There are 15 residues in the CDR3. V lost 2 bases and J lost 8; bases outside the gene matches: 8.